This section outlines one TCR beta chain sequence together with its context. This clone was counted a few times. Its antigen is currently not known. No quality values exist for individual bases; no much larger clone is one base distant. The germline V gene encodes CDR1 MNHNS and CDR2 SASEGT. Reading from cysteine to phenylalanine, the CDR3 counts 11 amino acids. Of all the DNA, just the CDR3 is kept, 33 bases in frame from base 1. V gives up 4 bases and J gives up 7 bases, and the segment between their germline ends measures 6 bases. In total, approximately 690 healthy bone marrow donors made up the cohort. Cohort members were all nominally healthy when sampled, although unrecorded immune exposures were likely present. The donor tested CMV seropositive and was one of the 289 seropositive cohort members. A peripheral blood sample was collected from each donor, and TCR beta sequencing was performed on peripheral blood mononuclear cells. Genomic DNA extraction from the blood cell samples was performed with the Qiagen DNeasy Blood Extraction Kit.

This sample is part of a study of cytomegalovirus exposure and HLA in healthy donors (dated by TCRdb to about 2017). Notes on the research overall: An earlier analysis of approximately 640 of the donors reported approximately 300 Gb of sequence data and around 120 million unique TCR beta sequences from some 180 million T cells. Donor age, sex, ethnicity and CMV serostatus were collected together with the repertoire data. Typing coverage differed by locus: A, B, C, DRB1 and DQB1 were typed in roughly 629-630 donors, DQA1 in approximately 520, DPA1 in some 610, and DPB1 in just under 490. Among about 360 genotyped donors of the cohort, an average of about 240,000 unique TCR beta nucleotide sequences were sequenced per donor, around 18% of them non-productive. A later genetic analysis used genome-wide SNP genotypes for about 65% of the roughly 700 donors, treating that subset as a discovery cohort. Roughly five DR-DQ haplotypes were treated as single units for association and clustering because of strong linkage in the cohort. To predict cytomegalovirus infection status, the study brought together high-throughput TCR immunosequencing, statistical association of individual TCRs with disease status, and machine learning. All discovery cohort repertoires had been generated on a single sequencing platform. A separate validation cohort of roughly 110 different subjects was used in addition to the 666-subject first cohort. In an earlier analysis of about 590 of the donors, high-throughput TCR beta sequencing was used to judge whether each TCR beta V gene segment behaved as functional or pseudogenic. Rather than drawing on any new phenotypic data, the later analysis identified candidate immune exposures from TCR beta sequences and the way those sequences occurred across donors. In a later analysis, previously published TCR beta repertoires from some 640 donors were re-analyzed and high-resolution HLA genotyping was added so that TCR occurrence patterns could be studied. Of the roughly 400 genotyped donors, about 84% fell in the genetic ancestry cluster associated with self-reported Caucasian donors. An early release covering roughly 580 HLA-typed donors comprised 300 to 350 gigabases of sequencing data and tens of millions of unique TCR sequences. Both class I and class II loci were covered by HLA typing, at four-digit resolution. The aim of the study was to test whether cataloging public T cell receptors could identify signatures of past pathogen exposure. The study used immunosequencing to profile the T cell repertoires of around 600 subjects and linked those repertoires to cytomegalovirus serostatus.

What the authors observed across the whole study: In vitro tests confirmed that three of the cytomegalovirus-associated TCR beta chains recognize cytomegalovirus antigens. A later analysis found that HLA-associated TCR beta chains were more clonally expanded and had lower generation probabilities than equally common non-associated chains. The classifier was reported to diagnose cytomegalovirus status with high specificity and sensitivity in both the original and validation cohorts. A cluster of highly shared sequence variants was judged likely to be a technical artifact of the sequencing pipeline. An association between a missense DCLRE1C variant and V-gene and J-gene trimming of TCR beta chains was found in a later genetic analysis and replicated in an independent cohort. In an earlier analysis of 587 of the donors, most TCR beta V segments appeared in productive rearrangements about 87% or about 30% of the time, broadly matching IMGT annotations. While some public TCRs were present in many individuals, most TCR sequences turned up only very rarely across donors. The authors suggested that the approach could potentially be generalized to other disease states and immunological phenotypes. Some IMGT-functional V segments, including TRBV6-2 and TRBV6-3, could not be told apart with the 87-base-pair reads, so those segments were excluded. The study gave a list of 150 to 200 TCR beta chains associated with cytomegalovirus. Presence/absence analyses assumed roughly uniform sequencing depth across donors, an assumption that may not hold. When HLA alleles, especially DR and DQ, strongly co-occurred, attributing TCR associations to individual alleles was difficult. A later analysis found that TCR association rates varied across HLA loci, with DRB1 alleles showing the most associated TCRs and HLA-C alleles the fewest. Because counts were too low, about 18 rarely observed V segments, including chromosome 9 orphons, were excluded from the earlier analysis of some 540 of the donors. Immune exposure information for the cohort was limited to CMV serostatus. According to a later analysis, parvovirus B19, influenza, CMV and Epstein-Barr virus appeared linked to several top co-occurrence clusters. Linkage disequilibrium might explain the correlated functional status among segregating V segments, but an unknown experimental factor could not be ruled out. Compared with the approximately 720-donor mean, donors in an Asian-associated ancestry cluster had fewer N-insertions in productive TCRs, according to a later genetic analysis. The cohort was sequenced for TCR beta chains only, and without alpha or paired-chain data the features that could be detected were limited. Specific HLA alleles were associated with over 15,000 TCR beta sequences at a false discovery rate of 0.05 in a later analysis. Because HLA typing was unavailable for some donors at each locus, only the typed subset was used in association tests. A later analysis found that most CMV-associated TCR beta chains appeared HLA-restricted, with HLA associations seemingly driven largely by CMV exposure. A further reported finding was that TCR beta sequences accurately predicted the HLA-A and HLA-B alleles for most subjects in the first cohort.

Receptor amplification or capture employed the immunoSEQ multiplex PCR assay. The multiplex PCR relied on a mix of 60 forward primers for TCR Vbeta segments and 13 reverse primers for TCR Jbeta segments. The CDR3 region of rearranged TCR beta genes was amplified from genomic DNA by a multiplex PCR assay. Amplified TCR beta libraries were sequenced as 87-base-pair reads on the Illumina HiSeq System. As for the original processing: A later analysis tallied tens of millions of unique TCR beta chains across the 666 repertoires, and approximately 9.9 million of those chains were shared by two or more donors. Raw reads were error-corrected and collapsed into unique sequences with a nearest-neighbor algorithm that merged closely related sequences to remove PCR and sequencing errors. Alignment of CDR3 sequences to IMGT reference sequences was used to assign V, D and J gene segments. Each retained sequence needed at least a six-nucleotide match to both a V gene segment and a J gene segment. A rearrangement counted as productive if the CDR3 had no stop codons and remained in frame with V and J, and every other rearrangement counted as non-productive. CDR3 was defined by IMGT convention, running from the second conserved V-encoded cysteine to the conserved J-encoded phenylalanine. The earlier analysis of about 500 of the donors excluded sequences that lacked an unambiguous match to a single V gene segment. An earlier analysis of a few hundred of the donors called V segments functional above 56.7% productive rearrangements and segregating when the between-donor standard deviation exceeded 5%. A statistical classification framework was developed to diagnose cytomegalovirus status using the catalog of TCR beta chain sequences. V and J gene assignment, in a later analysis, came from comparing TCR nucleotide sequences with IMGT/GENE-DB human TR gene sequences. In a later analysis, CDR3 sequences and most-parsimonious VDJ recombination scenarios were assigned using the TCRdist pipeline. In a later analysis, every TCR beta chain was defined by the combination of its CDR3 amino acid sequence and its V-gene family, and reads without a unique V-gene family were dropped. In a later analysis, several hundred highly shared, low-generation-probability nucleotide sequences were removed to address suspected cross-contamination and a sequencing artifact. A later analysis calculated a clonal expansion index for each public chain from normalized within-repertoire ranks of inferred template counts. Generation probabilities in a later analysis came from a VDJ recombination model fitted to out-of-frame rearrangements, and those results were checked against IGoR. In a later analysis, TCR-TCR, TCR-HLA and TCR-CMV co-occurrence was scored with hypergeometric tests, and a repertoire-size bias correction was applied to TCR pairs. In a later analysis, false discovery rates were estimated by permuting HLA or CMV assignments 20 times. In a later analysis, co-occurring TCRs were grouped with DBSCAN, and TCRdist sequence similarity was added when clustering was performed within HLA-allele-positive subsets. For co-occurrence clustering, repertoires with fewer than 30,000 or more than 120,000 public chains were excluded, along with several repertoires with anomalous nucleotide sharing. Entries here come from immuneACCESS through TCRdb and include only in-frame sequences with V and J called. Some clones fail to appear in such tables; in the studies checked, an unresolved V gene covers under half of the shortfall, and the cause of the remainder is unknown. D and trimming were read from the DNA, whereas the V and J calls and clone size are those reported in that table. This sample holds approximately 67,000 clones; approximately 90% were observed only once. The ten biggest clones cover about 12% of the sample.

The source is a woman aged 25 to 39 in good health and CMV-seropositive. This sequence uses TRBV6-1 and TRBJ2-3, with the D gene uncertain. Input material: PBMCs. The DNA sequence is TGTGCCAGCAGTGTATACAATACGCAGTATTTT. Protein translation: CASSVYNTQYF.